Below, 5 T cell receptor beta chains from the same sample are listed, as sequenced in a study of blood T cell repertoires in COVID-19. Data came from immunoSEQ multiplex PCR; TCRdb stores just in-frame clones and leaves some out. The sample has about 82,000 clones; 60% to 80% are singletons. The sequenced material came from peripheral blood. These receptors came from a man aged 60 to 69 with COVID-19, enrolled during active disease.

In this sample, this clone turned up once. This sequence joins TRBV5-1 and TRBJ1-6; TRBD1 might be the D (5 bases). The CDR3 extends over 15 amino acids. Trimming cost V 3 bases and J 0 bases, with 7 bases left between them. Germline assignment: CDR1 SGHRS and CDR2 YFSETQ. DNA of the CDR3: TGCGCCAGCAGCTACCAGGGCTCCTATAATTCACCCCTCCACTTT. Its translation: CASSYQGSYNSPLHF.

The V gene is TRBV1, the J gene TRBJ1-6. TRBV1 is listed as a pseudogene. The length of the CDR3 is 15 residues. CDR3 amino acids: CTSSQEPSKNSPLHF. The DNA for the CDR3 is TGCACCAGCAGCCAAGAACCGTCTAAAAATTCACCCCTCCACTTT.

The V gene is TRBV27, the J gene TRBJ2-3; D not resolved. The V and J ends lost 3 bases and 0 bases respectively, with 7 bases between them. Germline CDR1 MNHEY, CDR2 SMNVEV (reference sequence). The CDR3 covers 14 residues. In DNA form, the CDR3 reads TGTGCCAGCAGTTTTTTTTCTAGCACAGATACGCAGTATTTT. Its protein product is CASSFFSSTDTQYF.

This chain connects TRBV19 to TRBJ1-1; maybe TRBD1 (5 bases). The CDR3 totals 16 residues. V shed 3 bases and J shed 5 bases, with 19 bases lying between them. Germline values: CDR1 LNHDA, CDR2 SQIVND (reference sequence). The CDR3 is CASSMGGAGLGTEAFF. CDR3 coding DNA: TGTGCCAGTAGTATGGGAGGGGCAGGGCTGGGGACTGAAGCTTTCTTT.

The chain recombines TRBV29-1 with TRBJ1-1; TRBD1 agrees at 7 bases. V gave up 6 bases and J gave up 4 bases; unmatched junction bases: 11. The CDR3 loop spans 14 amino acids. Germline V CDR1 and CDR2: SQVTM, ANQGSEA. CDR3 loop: CSVKVTGSGTEAFF. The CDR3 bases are TGCAGCGTGAAGGTGACAGGGAGTGGCACTGAAGCTTTCTTT.